Sequencing of this T cell receptor beta chain was carried out in a study of T cells after yellow fever vaccination. Study-wide findings and caveats: Detected again after the booster were most primary-vaccination clones, at 95% to 98% CD4 and 80% to 90% CD8. Some clonotypes were seen in both the CD4 and the CD8 compartments. These made up a small share and likely arose from convergent recombination. The study found a weaker secondary response that peaked faster, day 5 versus 15.

This clonotype was detected ten times or more. Its antigen is currently unknown. Making TCR cDNA involved 5'RACE template switching, which added UMIs and a universal primer site. In TCRdb, the 5' RACE reads were re-called with MiXCR into one record per CDR3 protein. This sample has roughly 120,000 distinct CDR3 sequences, with around 7.7% found just once. The CDR3 is 15 amino acids. The V gene's germline CDR1 is SGHRS and CDR2 YFSETQ. The ends lost 3 bases at V and 7 bases at J; junction bases unmatched: 9. The chain has TRBV5-1 and TRBJ1-4; 7 nucleotides line up with TRBD1. The starting material was CD4+ T cells sorted from PBMCs, obtained 10 days after the first yellow fever vaccination. This receptor was taken from a man aged 18 to 29 who received the YFV17D yellow fever vaccine. CDR3 in DNA: TGCGCCAGCAGCTGGACGACAGGGCAGGGTGAAAAACTGTTTTTT. Translated, it gives CASSWTTGQGEKLFF.